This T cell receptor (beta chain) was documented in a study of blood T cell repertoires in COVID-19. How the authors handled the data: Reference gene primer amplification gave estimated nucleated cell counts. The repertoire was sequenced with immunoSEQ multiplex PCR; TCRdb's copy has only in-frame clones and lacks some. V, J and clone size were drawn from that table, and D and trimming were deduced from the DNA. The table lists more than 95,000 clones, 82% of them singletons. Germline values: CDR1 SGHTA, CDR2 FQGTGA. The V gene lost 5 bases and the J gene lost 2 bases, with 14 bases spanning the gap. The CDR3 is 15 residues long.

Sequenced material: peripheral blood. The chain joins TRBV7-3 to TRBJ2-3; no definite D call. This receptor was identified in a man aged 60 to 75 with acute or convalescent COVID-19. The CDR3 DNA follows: TGTGCCAGCAGCCCATGGCCGAAGAACACAGATACGCAGTATTTT. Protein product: CASSPWPKNTDTQYF.